This TCR beta chain was observed in a study of blood T cell repertoires in COVID-19. Sequencing used immunoSEQ multiplex PCR; TCRdb keeps in-frame clones, though not all of them. The data show 250,000 to 300,000 clones, with about nine tenths seen just once and about 2.1% held by the top ten. This clone showed up just once. Trimming took 4 bases from V and 0 from J; bases not matched to a gene: 6. This CDR3 region has 16 residues. Looked up from germline, CDR1 is SGHRS and CDR2 is YFSETQ. This clonotype was obtained from a middle-aged woman with acute COVID-19. The sample comprised PBMCs or T cells enriched from blood (not recorded which). The J gene is TRBJ2-5, the V gene TRBV5-1, with 10 bases identical to TRBD2. The CDR3 DNA follows: TGCGCCAGCAGCCGAGGAGCGGGGGGGCACCAAGAGACCCAGTACTTC. This gives the protein CASSRGAGGHQETQYF.